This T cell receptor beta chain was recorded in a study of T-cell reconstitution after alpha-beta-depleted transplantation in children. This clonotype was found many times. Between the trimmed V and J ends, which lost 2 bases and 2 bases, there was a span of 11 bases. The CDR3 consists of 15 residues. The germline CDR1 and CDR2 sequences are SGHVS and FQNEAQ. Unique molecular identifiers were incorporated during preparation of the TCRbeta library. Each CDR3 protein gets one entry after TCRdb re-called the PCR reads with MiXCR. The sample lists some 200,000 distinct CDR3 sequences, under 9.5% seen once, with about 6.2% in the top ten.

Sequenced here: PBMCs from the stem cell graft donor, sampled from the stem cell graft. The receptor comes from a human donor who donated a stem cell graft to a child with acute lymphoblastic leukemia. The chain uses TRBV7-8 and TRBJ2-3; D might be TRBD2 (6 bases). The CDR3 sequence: CASSLSAGPTDTQYF. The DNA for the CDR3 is TGTGCCAGCAGCTTAAGCGCGGGGCCCACAGATACGCAGTATTTT.